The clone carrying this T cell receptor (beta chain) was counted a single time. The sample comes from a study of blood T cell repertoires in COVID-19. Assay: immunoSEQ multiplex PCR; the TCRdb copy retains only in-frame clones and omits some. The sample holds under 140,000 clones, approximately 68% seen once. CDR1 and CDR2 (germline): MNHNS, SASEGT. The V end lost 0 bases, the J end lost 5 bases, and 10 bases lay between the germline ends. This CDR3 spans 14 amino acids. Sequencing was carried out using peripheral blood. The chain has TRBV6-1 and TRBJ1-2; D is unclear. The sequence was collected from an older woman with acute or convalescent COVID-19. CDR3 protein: CASSEAGSSYGYTF. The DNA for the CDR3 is TGTGCCAGCAGTGAAGCGGGGAGCAGTTATGGCTACACCTTC.